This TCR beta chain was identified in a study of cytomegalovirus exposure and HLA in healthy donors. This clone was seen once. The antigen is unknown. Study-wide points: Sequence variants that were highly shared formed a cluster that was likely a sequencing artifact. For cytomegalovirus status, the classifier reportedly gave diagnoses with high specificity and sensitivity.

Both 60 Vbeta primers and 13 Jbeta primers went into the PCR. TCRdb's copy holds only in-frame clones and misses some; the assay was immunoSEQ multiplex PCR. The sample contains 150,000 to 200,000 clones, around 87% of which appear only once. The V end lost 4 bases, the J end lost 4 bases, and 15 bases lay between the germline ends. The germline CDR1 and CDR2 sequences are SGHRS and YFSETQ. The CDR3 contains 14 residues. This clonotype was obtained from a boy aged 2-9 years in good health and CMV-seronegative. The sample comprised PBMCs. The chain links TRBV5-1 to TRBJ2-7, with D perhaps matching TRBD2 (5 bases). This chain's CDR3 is CASSREGQTYEQYF. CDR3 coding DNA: TGCGCCAGCAGCCGGGAAGGTCAAACTTACGAGCAGTACTTC.